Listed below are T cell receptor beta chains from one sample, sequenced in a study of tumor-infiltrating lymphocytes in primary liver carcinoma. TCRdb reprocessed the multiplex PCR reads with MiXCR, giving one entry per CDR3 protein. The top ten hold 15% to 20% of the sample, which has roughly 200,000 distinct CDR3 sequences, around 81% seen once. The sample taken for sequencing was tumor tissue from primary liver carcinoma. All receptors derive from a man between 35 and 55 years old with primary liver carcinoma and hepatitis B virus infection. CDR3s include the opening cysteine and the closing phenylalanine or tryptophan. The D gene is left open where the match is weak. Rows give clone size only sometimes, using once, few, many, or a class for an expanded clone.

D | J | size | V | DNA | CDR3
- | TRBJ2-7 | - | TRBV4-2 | TGTGCCAACAACCAAGGCACCGGGTCTCAGTACGAGCAGTACTTC | CANNQGTGSQYEQYF
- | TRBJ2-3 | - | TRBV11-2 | TGTGCCAGCAGCGATAGCGTGAGATTTACATATACGCGGTATTTT | CASSDSVRFTYTRYF
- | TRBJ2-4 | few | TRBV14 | TGTGCCAGCAGCCAAGATACTATCTCTATTCAGTACTTC | CASSQDTISIQYF
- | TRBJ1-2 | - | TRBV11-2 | TGTGCCAGCATGTCGGCAGGGTTGATCCCTGGCTACACCTTC | CASMSAGLIPGYTF
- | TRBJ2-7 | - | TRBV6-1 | TGTGTCAGTAGCGTCGAGGCAGACTACGAGCAGTACTTC | CVSSVEADYEQYF
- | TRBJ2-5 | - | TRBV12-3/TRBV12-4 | TGTGACAGCAGCCGAAGCGGGACAGAAATCCAGTACTTC | CDSSRSGTEIQYF
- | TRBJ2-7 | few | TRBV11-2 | TGTGCTAGCAGTCCCGGAGGCTGCGAGCAGTACTTC | CASSPGGCEQYF
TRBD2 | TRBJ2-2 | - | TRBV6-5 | TGTGCCACAAACCGGGAGGGGAACATCAGGGAGCTGTTTTTT | CATNREGNIRELFF
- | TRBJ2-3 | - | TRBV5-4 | TGTGCCAGCACCTCCTTCGTAGCTTTCACAGATACACAGTATTTT | CASTSFVAFTDTQYF
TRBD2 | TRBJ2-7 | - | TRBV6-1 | TGTGCCAACAGTACCGGGACTAGCGACTCCTACGAGCAGTACTTC | CANSTGTSDSYEQYF
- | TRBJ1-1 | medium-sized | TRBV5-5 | TGTGCCAGCAGCTTGTACTACAGGGAGGCTGAAGCTTTCTTT | CASSLYYREAEAFF
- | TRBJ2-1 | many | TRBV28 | TGTGCCAGTACAGGGACTTTCAATGAGCAGTTCTTC | CASTGTFNEQFF
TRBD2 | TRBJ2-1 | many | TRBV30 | TGTGCCTGGAGTGGCCTAAATCCGGGGGGGGGCTACAATGAGCAGTTCTTC | CAWSGLNPGGGYNEQFF
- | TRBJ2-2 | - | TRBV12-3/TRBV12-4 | TGTGCTAGCAGGACCGATAGCCCTATCACCGGGGAGCTGTTTTTT | CASRTDSPITGELFF
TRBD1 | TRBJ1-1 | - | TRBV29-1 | TGCGGCGTGGGGACAGGCATGACTGAAGTTCTCTTT | CGVGTGMTEVLF
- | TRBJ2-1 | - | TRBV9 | TGTGCCAGCAGTGTAAGGGACACGGCCTACAATGAGCAGTTCTTC | CASSVRDTAYNEQFF
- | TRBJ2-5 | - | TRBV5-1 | TGCGCCAGCAGCCAGACAGTGGGAGAACAAGAGACCCAGTATTTC | CASSQTVGEQETQYF
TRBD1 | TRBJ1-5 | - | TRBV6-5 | TGTGCCAGCAGGGGGACAGGGGGCAATCAGCCCCAGCATTTT | CASRGTGGNQPQHF
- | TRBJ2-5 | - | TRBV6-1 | TGTGCCAGCACACCCAATTGGGGGGGGCCCGGGGATGAGCAGTACTTC | CASTPNWGGPGDEQYF
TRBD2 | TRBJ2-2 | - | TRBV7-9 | TGTGTCAGCAGTAGCGGGCGGGCACCCACCGGGGAGCCGTTTTTT | CVSSSGRAPTGEPFF
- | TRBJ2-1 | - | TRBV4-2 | TGTGCCAGCAGCCAAGAAAAGCGGGCGTGGGGGGGCTATGAGCAGTTCTTC | CASSQEKRAWGGYEQFF
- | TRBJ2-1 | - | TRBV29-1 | TGCAGCGTTGAATTCCGGGGCAGTGTTCAGTTCTTC | CSVEFRGSVQFF
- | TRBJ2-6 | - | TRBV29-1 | TGCAGCGTTGCAGAGTCTAGGGCCAACGTCCTGACTTTC | CSVAESRANVLTF
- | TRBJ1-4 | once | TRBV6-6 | TGTGCCAGCAATTATGGGAGGTTTACTAATGAAATACTGTTTTTT | CASNYGRFTNEILFF
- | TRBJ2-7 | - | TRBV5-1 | TGCGCCTGCAGCTTGACCAGTTCCTACGTGCAGTACTTC | CACSLTSSYVQYF
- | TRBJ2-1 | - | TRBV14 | TGTGCCAGCAGTGCCGTAGTGGCATGGGTAAACAATGAACAGTTCTTC | CASSAVVAWVNNEQFF
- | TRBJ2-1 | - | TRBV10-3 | TGTGCCATCAGTGCGATAATGGGAGCCTACAATGAGCAGTTATTC | CAISAIMGAYNEQLF
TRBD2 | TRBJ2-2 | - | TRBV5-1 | TGCGCCAGCAGCCCAGTAGCGGGGGACACCGGGGAGCTGTTTTTT | CASSPVAGDTGELFF
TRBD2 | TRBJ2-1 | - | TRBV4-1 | TGCGCCAGCCCCAGAGGGGTAGCGGGAGGCCATAGTGAGCAGTTCTTC | CASPRGVAGGHSEQFF
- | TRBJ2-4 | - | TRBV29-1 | TGCAGCGTTGATGATGTCAAGGCGGCCAAAAACATTCAGTACTTC | CSVDDVKAAKNIQYF
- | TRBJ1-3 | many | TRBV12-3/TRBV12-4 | TGTGCCAGCAGTTTTGGGAATACAGGGACCGGAAACACCATATATTTT | CASSFGNTGTGNTIYF
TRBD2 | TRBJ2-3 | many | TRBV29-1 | TGCAGCGTTGACGGGACTAGCGGGGTCGGAACAGATACGCAGTATTTT | CSVDGTSGVGTDTQYF
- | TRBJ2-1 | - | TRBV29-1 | TGCAGGGTGTTGACTAGTGGGATGGGCAATGAGCAGTTCTTC | CRVLTSGMGNEQFF
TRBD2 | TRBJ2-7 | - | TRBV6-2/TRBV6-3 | TGTGCCAGCAGACTAGCGGGAGGGACGTACGAGCGGTACTTC | CASRLAGGTYERYF
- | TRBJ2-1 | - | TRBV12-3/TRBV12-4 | TGTGCCAGCAGTATACGGGACGATTCTCTCCGGGATGAGCAGTCCTTC | CASSIRDDSLRDEQSF
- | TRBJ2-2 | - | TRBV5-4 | TGTGACAGCAGCTCGACTAGTGTGAACACCGGGGAGCTGTTTTTT | CDSSSTSVNTGELFF
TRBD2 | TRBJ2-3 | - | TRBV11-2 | TGTACCAGCAGCCATAGCGGGAGATTTACAAATACGCAGTATTTT | CTSSHSGRFTNTQYF
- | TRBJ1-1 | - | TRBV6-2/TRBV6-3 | TGTGCCAGCAGTTACCCATGGGTGACCCCGAGGGCTTTCTTT | CASSYPWVTPRAFF
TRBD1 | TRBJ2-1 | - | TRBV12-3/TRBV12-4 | TGTCCCAGCAGTTTATCCGACAGGGGAAAGCAGTTCTTC | CPSSLSDRGKQFF
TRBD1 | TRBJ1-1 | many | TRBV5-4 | TGTGCCAGCAGCTCAGGGGGAGGCACTGAAGCTTTCTTT | CASSSGGGTEAFF
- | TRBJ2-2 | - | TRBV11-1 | TGTGCCAACAGCATTTGGGATACCGGGGAGCTGTTTTTT | CANSIWDTGELFF
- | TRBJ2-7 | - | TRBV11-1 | TGCGCCAGCAGCCAAGTATCAAGCGGCGTCTACGAGCAGTACTTC | CASSQVSSGVYEQYF
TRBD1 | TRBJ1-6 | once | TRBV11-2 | TGTGCCAGCAGCCACGAGGACAGGGCCTATCCACCCCTCCACTTT | CASSHEDRAYPPLHF
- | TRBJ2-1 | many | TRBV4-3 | TGCGCCAGCAGCCAAGACCCTACGGGAGCCAATGAGCAGTTCTTC | CASSQDPTGANEQFF
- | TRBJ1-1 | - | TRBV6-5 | TGTGCCAGCAGGCCGCGGGGTAGGGACACTGTAGCTTCCTTT | CASRPRGRDTVASF
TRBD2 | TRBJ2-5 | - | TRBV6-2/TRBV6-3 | TGTGCCAGCAGTTGGACTAGCGGGAGTGGAGAGACTCATTACTTC | CASSWTSGSGETHYF
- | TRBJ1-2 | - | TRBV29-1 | TGCAGCGTTGGGGTACCAACAGGAACTCAAGTTGCTAACTATGGCTACACGTTC | CSVGVPTGTQVANYGYTF
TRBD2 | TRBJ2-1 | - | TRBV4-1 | TGCTCCAGCAGCCAAGACCTTCGGGGGGGCAGTGAGCAGTTTTTC | CSSSQDLRGGSEQFF
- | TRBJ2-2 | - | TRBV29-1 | TGCAGCGTGGGGGCAGGGCTAGGTTACACCTGGGAGCTGTTTTTT | CSVGAGLGYTWELFF
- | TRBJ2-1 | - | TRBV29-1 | TGCAGGGCCAATCTAATAGCGGCCAACTCCTACAATGAGCACTTCTTC | CRANLIAANSYNEHFF
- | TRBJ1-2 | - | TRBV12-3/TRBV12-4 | TGTGCCAGCAGTTTATCAGGAGTTGGCTACCCCTTC | CASSLSGVGYPF
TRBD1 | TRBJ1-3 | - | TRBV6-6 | TGTGCCAGCGGCAGAACAACAGGGGGCACTGGACACACCATATATTTT | CASGRTTGGTGHTIYF
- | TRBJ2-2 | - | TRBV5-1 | TGCACCAGCAGCGTACTAGTGGGAGTAGATACCGGGGAGCTGTTTTTT | CTSSVLVGVDTGELFF